This TCR beta chain is drawn from a study of T cell repertoires in cytomegalovirus infection (dated by TCRdb to the late 2010s). For context, the study as a whole: Peptide stimulations targeted recently identified HLA-C-restricted CMV epitopes, whose presentation resists viral immunomodulation, together with well-studied HLA-B-restricted epitopes. Because public TCR beta signatures pointed to carriage of CMV infection together with the matching HLA type, the HLA type of each donor mattered for the analysis.

The sequencer listed for this sample is Illumina HiSeq 1500. Clones were called with MiXCR by TCRdb after fastp trimmed the public reads at Q25, and only in-frame beta chains were retained. Rows are unified per CDR3 protein, each entry keeping the most common DNA and genes. The sample table contains about 71,000 distinct CDR3 sequences; only one count was recorded for 20% to 25% of them. About 72% of the sample goes to the ten largest clones. In regard to this clonotype: The antigen it binds to is not known. Qualities for individual bases were not recorded, and no much larger clone is one base off.

The sample's treatment or condition label, decoded: in vitro stimulation with specific CMV peptide epitopes to enrich CMV-specific T cells. Trimming at the junction amounts to 3 bases on V and 7 bases on J, and the germline ends lie 12 bases apart. The CDR3 runs 13 amino acids, cysteine and phenylalanine included. Only CDR3 DNA is held: 39 bases, read in frame from base 1. Broad study findings and their caveats: The ex vivo response was dominated by HLA-C-restricted CMV-specific TCR beta clonotypes, which also provided the single most frequent clonotype in two of eight donors. Cumulative frequency of public TCR beta family members discriminated carriers of CMV infection plus the relevant HLA type in this cohort and an independent 352-donor cohort.

The starting material was CD8+ T cells from cultured PBMCs, obtained from culture after CMV antigen stimulation. The TCR originated in a human donor in good health (CMV status not recorded). Some clones in this sample may be carry-over from other donors' samples. Here the chain combines TRBV12-3 or TRBV12-4 and TRBJ1-2; TRBD1 is perhaps the D gene, given 6 matching bases. The CDR3 has the sequence CASSLSGASGYTF. The sequence in DNA is TGTGCCAGCAGTTTGTCGGGGGCGAGTGGCTACACCTTC.